The clone carrying this TCR beta chain showed up just a few times. Its antigen is as yet unknown. Each of the donors had ten milliliters of peripheral blood drawn into EDTA-treated Vacutainer tubes. Isolation yielded PBMCs, at least 7 million per sample, in every case. No fewer than 6 micrograms of total RNA were isolated from every sample. Germline assignment: CDR1 SGHTA and CDR2 FQGTGA. This CDR3 spans 13 amino acids. Between the trimmed V and J ends, which lost 2 bases and 5 bases, there was a span of 7 bases. The source of the sample is a study of blood T cells in healthy people across ages. General study findings and limits: Versus aged donors, long-lived donors had higher diversity and more naive CD4+ cells.

It was with a sample-barcoded 5' primer and a J-beta primer mix that a second PCR of roughly 6 to 11 cycles was run. TCRdb reprocessed the 5' RACE reads with MiXCR, giving one entry per CDR3 protein. Of over 1,500,000 distinct CDR3 sequences in the sample, just under 50% were seen once. V gene TRBV7-3 combines with J gene TRBJ2-1; D is unclear. This TCR was recovered from a woman between 35 and 50 years old in good health. Sequencing was carried out using blood. CDR3 residues: CASSLLTDNEQFF. In nucleotides, the CDR3 is TGTGCCAGCAGCTTACTCACCGACAATGAGCAGTTCTTC.